Following are 29 T cell receptor beta chains from one sample sequenced in a study of CD8+ T cells in alopecia areata. Sequencing used cDNA as its template, made by extracting RNA and reverse transcribing it. Sequencing used immunoSEQ multiplex PCR; TCRdb keeps in-frame clones, though not all of them. The table shows 100,000 to 150,000 clones, with around 50% occurring only once. Source: CD4+ T cells sorted from blood, taken at week 0. These receptors were obtained from a human donor with alopecia areata.

CDR3 protein: CASSLDGESSYNEQFF. The CDR3 DNA reads as TGTGCCAGCAGCTTAGATGGGGAGAGCTCCTACAATGAGCAGTTCTTC. The rearrangement joins TRBV7-2 to TRBJ2-1; tentative D call: TRBD2 (5 bases). Looked up from germline, CDR1 is SGHTA and CDR2 is FQGNSA. The CDR3 length is 16 residues. Trimming removed 1 base at V and 0 bases at J, with 10 bases between.

The rearrangement links TRBV5-1 to TRBJ2-1; 7 bases are shared with TRBD1. Germline CDR1 is SGHRS and CDR2 is YFSETQ. This CDR3 contains 15 residues. V shed 0 bases, J shed 8 bases, and the junction held 8 bases outside the gene matches. The CDR3 region has the DNA TGCGCCAGCAGCTTGGAGACAGGGTGGGTCGATGAGCAGTTCTTC. As protein: CASSLETGWVDEQFF.

The chain has TRBV7-2 and TRBJ2-6; TRBD2 matches at 8 bases. This CDR3 is built from 15 residues. CDR1 is SGHTA, CDR2 FQGNSA, per germline. The J segment lost 4 bases and the V segment lost 11 bases, leaving 10 bases of the junction unmatched. The DNA of the CDR3 is TGTGCCGGCCGAAAGCGGGAGCTCGGGGCCAACGTCCTGACTTTC. Translation: CAGRKRELGANVLTF.

The V and J genes are TRBV15 and TRBJ1-1, with D hard to call. CDR3 length equals 13 residues. Germline-derived CDR1 and CDR2 are LNHNV and YYDKDF (reference sequence). Trimming cost V 3 bases and J 2 bases, with 7 bases left between them. CDR3 nucleotides: TGTGCCACCAGCAGGAAGATTAACACTGAAGCTTTCTTT. Its translation is CATSRKINTEAFF.

The V and J genes are TRBV7-3 and TRBJ2-1; 10 bases are a match to TRBD2. CDR1 and CDR2 from the germline V gene are SGHTA and FQGTGA. CDR3 length equals 16 residues. Trimming cost V 1 base and J 5 bases; bases outside gene matches: 5. The CDR3 sequence is CASSLRGTSDDNEQFF. The CDR3 region has the DNA TGTGCCAGCAGCTTAAGGGGGACTAGCGATGACAATGAGCAGTTCTTC.

The gene calls are TRBV6-5 and TRBJ1-4; D uncertain. Per the germline V gene, CDR1 is MNHEY and CDR2 is SVGAGI. Trimming took off 5 bases at V and 8 bases at J, with 15 bases between the two ends. CDR3 length: 14 amino acids. For the CDR3, the DNA is TGTGCCAGCAGTCCGAGTAGTCTCGGGGAAAAACTGTTTTTT. Protein product: CASSPSSLGEKLFF.

This clone appeared a single time. The chain recombines TRBV9 with TRBJ2-7, with a tentative D call TRBD1 (6 bases). The germline V gene has CDR1 SGDLS and CDR2 YYNGEE. The CDR3 consists of 12 residues. V was pared by 7 bases and J by 5 bases, with 13 bases between. The CDR3: CASGRGFDEQYF. The CDR3 nucleotides are TGTGCCAGCGGCAGGGGTTTCGACGAGCAGTACTTC.

The chain combines TRBV5-1 with TRBJ2-5, with 11 nucleotides matching TRBD2. Germline V gene lookup returns CDR1 SGHRS and CDR2 YFSETQ. V lost 5 bases to trimming and J lost 2 bases; unmatched junction nucleotides: 8. This CDR3 contains 16 residues. CDR3 coding DNA: TGCGCCAGCAGTCTACAGACTAGCGGGGCTCAAGAGACCCAGTACTTC. Its protein product is CASSLQTSGAQETQYF.

V usage is TRBV2 and J usage is TRBJ2-3; D is unresolved. The V end lost 2 bases, the J end lost 0 bases, and 9 bases lay between the germline ends. Germline V gene lookup returns CDR1 SNHLY and CDR2 FYNNEI. The CDR3 consists of 15 residues. DNA for the CDR3: TGTGCCAGCAGTGAATTCAGCTCAAGCACAGATACGCAGTATTTT. It translates to CASSEFSSSTDTQYF.

The chain is built from TRBV10-3 and TRBJ2-1; tentatively, D is TRBD2 (5 bases). Germline V gives CDR1 ENHRY, CDR2 SYGVKD. The CDR3 loop spans 12 amino acids. V gave up 4 bases and J gave up 10 bases, with 11 bases separating them. This CDR3 is CAISVREGEQFF. DNA for the CDR3: TGTGCCATCAGTGTGAGGGAAGGAGAGCAGTTCTTC.

V is TRBV6-5 and J is TRBJ2-7; weak D call: TRBD2 (7 bases). The CDR3 spans 15 residues. Trimming took off 0 bases at V and 4 bases at J, with 13 bases between the two ends. Germline V lookup: CDR1 MNHEY, CDR2 SVGAGI. The CDR3 bases are TGTGCCAGCAGTTACTCGGGGGGGGCGCGATACGAGCAGTACTTC. This codes for CASSYSGGARYEQYF.

CDR3 sequence: CASSRTGTEDQPQHF. The CDR3 DNA reads TGTGCCAGCAGCCGGACCGGGACAGAGGATCAGCCCCAGCATTTT. V usage is TRBV7-2 and J usage is TRBJ1-5; 7 positions agree with TRBD1. Germline lookup yields CDR1 SGHTA and CDR2 FQGNSA. J gave up 5 bases and V 5 bases, and 9 bases lay outside the gene matches. The CDR3 loop spans 15 amino acids. Combining the CDR3 with reference TRBV7-2 and TRBJ1-5 gives the whole variable domain GAGVSQSPSNKVTEKGKDVELRCDPISGHTALYWYRQSLGQGLEFLIYFQGNSAPDKSGLPSDRFSAERTGGSVSTLTIQRTQQEDSAVYLCASSRTGTEDQPQHFGDGTRLSIL.

The V and J genes are TRBV14 and TRBJ1-1; a possible D gene is TRBD1 (5 bases). CDR1 SGHDN and CDR2 FVKESK come from the germline V gene. Trimming took 1 base from V and 3 from J, leaving 9 bases between them. This CDR3 spans 14 amino acids. For the CDR3, the DNA is TGTGCCAGCAGCCAAGGTTGGGGGGACACTGAAGCTTTCTTT. Translated, it gives CASSQGWGDTEAFF.

The V call is TRBV19, the J call TRBJ1-2; no clear D gene. The germline gives CDR1 LNHDA, CDR2 SQIVND (reference sequence). Trimming removed 0 bases at V and 7 bases at J, with 15 bases between. This CDR3 is built from 15 residues. CDR3 nucleotides: TGTGCCAGTAGTATAGATCACCGCAGTGGGATTGGCTACACCTTC. Amino acids: CASSIDHRSGIGYTF.

The gene calls are TRBV7-2 and TRBJ1-2, with D hard to call. Trimming shortened V by 1 base and J by 1 base, and 7 bases separated the two germline ends. Germline CDR1 is SGHTA and CDR2 is FQGNSA. CDR3 length: 14 amino acids. This CDR3 reads CASSLEGSNYGYTF. In DNA form, the CDR3 reads TGTGCCAGCAGCTTAGAGGGTAGTAACTATGGCTACACCTTC.

The J gene is TRBJ2-3, the V gene TRBV4-3; the D is unclear. V was shortened by 0 bases and J by 4 bases, with 5 bases between the two germline ends. Looked up from germline, CDR1 is LGHNA and CDR2 is YSLEER. CDR3 length equals 13 residues. CDR3 residues: CASSQDAADTQYF. CDR3 bases: TGCGCCAGCAGCCAAGATGCGGCAGATACGCAGTATTTT.

V gene TRBV28 combines with J gene TRBJ2-2, with 9 bases that match TRBD1. This CDR3 is 16 amino acids long. Germline CDR1 reads MDHEN; CDR2 reads SYDVKM. V lost 6 bases to trimming and J lost 3 bases; unmatched junction nucleotides: 8. CDR3 loop: CASSPSGTGYTGELFF. The CDR3 DNA is TGTGCCAGCAGCCCGTCCGGGACAGGGTACACCGGGGAGCTGTTTTTT.

This clone was recorded only once. Other DNA sequences in the same sample also yield this CDR3. The chain recombines TRBV7-9 with TRBJ2-5; tentatively, D is TRBD2 (7 bases). The CDR3 extends over 14 amino acids. Looked up from germline, CDR1 is SEHNR and CDR2 is FQNEAQ (reference sequence). With 5 bases removed from V and 4 bases from J, the gap between germline ends came to 14 bases. The CDR3 sequence is CASSRGGAGETQYF. CDR3 nucleotides: TGTGCCAGCAGCCGTGGGGGGGCTGGAGAGACCCAGTACTTC. The whole variable domain, filled in from reference TRBV7-9 and TRBJ2-5, reads DTGVSQNPRHKITKRGQNVTFRCDPISEHNRLYWYRQTLGQGPEFLTYFQNEAQLEKSRLLSDRFSAERPKGSFSTLEIQRTEQGDSAMYLCASSRGGAGETQYFGPGTRLLVL.

The rearrangement joins TRBV7-2 to TRBJ2-7; 14 nucleotides match TRBD2. Looked up from germline, CDR1 is SGHTA and CDR2 is FQGNSA. Germline trimming cut 1 base from V and 6 bases from J; bases unmatched to any gene: 5. This CDR3 comprises 16 residues. The CDR3 region is CASSLGTSGRISEQYF. The CDR3 DNA reads TGTGCCAGCAGCTTAGGGACTAGCGGGAGGATTAGCGAGCAGTACTTC. The full variable domain, completed using reference TRBV7-2 and TRBJ2-7, is GAGVSQSPSNKVTEKGKDVELRCDPISGHTALYWYRQSLGQGLEFLIYFQGNSAPDKSGLPSDRFSAERTGGSVSTLTIQRTQQEDSAVYLCASSLGTSGRISEQYFGPGTRLTVT.

The CDR3 is CASSSRGALAKNIQYF. CDR3 DNA sequence: TGTGCCAGCAGTTCTCGGGGGGCTTTAGCCAAAAACATTCAGTACTTC. J is TRBJ2-4 and V is TRBV28, with D perhaps TRBD2 (7 bases). Trimming took 4 bases from V and 0 from J, leaving 13 bases between them. CDR1 is MDHEN and CDR2 is SYDVKM in the germline V gene. This CDR3 comprises 16 residues.

Details on this clone: In the same sample, other DNA sequences code for this CDR3. The chain recombines TRBV7-9 with TRBJ2-7; the D is unclear. V dropped 6 bases and J dropped 2 bases, with 5 bases sitting between them. The CDR3 loop spans 11 amino acids. Germline CDR1 is SEHNR and CDR2 is FQNEAQ (reference sequence). The CDR3 sequence: CASSYTYEQYF. CDR3 DNA: TGTGCCAGCAGTTATACCTACGAGCAGTACTTC.

The V call is TRBV29-1, the J call TRBJ2-5, with a weak D call TRBD2 (5 bases). Germline V gives CDR1 SQVTM, CDR2 ANQGSEA. The CDR3 runs to 12 residues. V lost 4 bases to trimming and J lost 4 bases, with 10 bases between them. The CDR3 DNA sequence: TGCAGCGTTGGAGGGATCCCAGAGACCCAGTACTTC. Amino acids: CSVGGIPETQYF.

The rearrangement links TRBV5-6 to TRBJ2-3; 12 bases match TRBD2. Losses at the gene ends were 3 bases for V and 2 bases for J; bases not matched to a gene: 4. The CDR3 extends over 16 amino acids. Germline assignment: CDR1 SGHDT and CDR2 YYEEEE. CDR3 sequence (DNA): TGTGCCAGCAGCTACTGGACTAGCGGGGACACAGATACGCAGTATTTT. The encoded protein is CASSYWTSGDTDTQYF.

This clone was picked up a small number of times. The junction departs from the called germline gene at one end, perhaps through a read error. The V and J genes are TRBV19 and TRBJ1-5, with 11 bases identical to TRBD1. Germline lookup yields CDR1 LNHDA and CDR2 SQIVND (reference sequence). CDR3 size: 12 residues. The CDR3 loop reads CASNLGQGAHHF. CDR3 DNA sequence: TGTGCCAGTAACCTAGGACAGGGGGCCCATCATTTT.

The chain couples TRBV6-6 to TRBJ2-7; 9 nucleotides align to TRBD2. The junction had 12 bases not matched to a gene; V was cut back by 7 bases and J by 5 bases. The CDR3 sequence is 15 residues long. Germline lookup yields CDR1 MNHNY and CDR2 SVGAGI (reference sequence). The CDR3 sequence is CASTLGAGGLHEQYF. CDR3 bases: TGTGCCAGCACCCTAGGGGCGGGAGGGTTACACGAGCAGTACTTC.

This clone was counted between two and nine times. This chain uses TRBV2 with TRBJ2-2; 7 bases fit TRBD1. The CDR3 spans 15 residues. V was clipped by 7 bases and J by 5 bases; unmatched bases: 10. Germline CDR1 reads SNHLY; CDR2 reads FYNNEI. CDR3 amino acids: CASTLGPRGTGELFF. For the CDR3, the DNA is TGTGCCAGCACCCTAGGGCCCAGGGGGACCGGGGAGCTGTTTTTT. Looking up the rest from reference TRBV2 and TRBJ2-2 gives the full variable domain: EPEVTQTPSHQVTQMGQEVILRCVPISNHLYFYWYRQILGQKVEFLVSFYNNEISEKSEIFDDQFSVERPDGSNFTLKIRSTKLEDSAMYFCASTLGPRGTGELFFGEGSRLTVL.

The CDR3 sequence: CASSGGSGRSETQYF. The CDR3 region has the DNA TGTGCCAGCAGTGGGGGTAGCGGGAGATCTGAGACCCAGTACTTC. The V and J genes are TRBV2 and TRBJ2-5, with 9 positions matching TRBD2. Trimming at V came to 4 bases and at J to 5 bases, leaving 8 bases not matched to a gene. The CDR3 totals 15 residues. Germline-derived CDR1 and CDR2 are SNHLY and FYNNEI.

This clone is a singleton in its sample. J is TRBJ1-5 and V is TRBV7-2, with D possibly matching TRBD1 (5 bases). CDR1 is SGHTA and CDR2 is FQGNSA in the germline V gene. Trimming took off 4 bases at V and 5 bases at J, with 12 bases between the two ends. There are 14 residues in the CDR3. CDR3 amino acids: CASSSRGRYQPQHF. The CDR3 nucleotides are TGTGCCAGCAGCTCTAGGGGCCGTTATCAGCCCCAGCATTTT.

This clone has more than one count but fewer than ten. This CDR3 reads CASSREPGIREQYF. The CDR3 nucleotides read TGCGCCAGCAGCCGGGAACCAGGGATTAGAGAGCAGTACTTC. The chain employs TRBV4-1 and TRBJ2-7; perhaps TRBD1 as D (5 bases). The V end was cut by 4 bases, the J end by 7 bases, with 17 bases between. This CDR3 has 14 residues. Looked up from germline, CDR1 is MGHRA and CDR2 is YSYEKL.